The 25 T cell receptor beta chains below were found in one sample sequenced in a study of cytomegalovirus exposure and HLA in healthy donors. The PCR made use of 60 Vbeta and 13 Jbeta primers. TCRdb's table, derived via immunoSEQ multiplex PCR, lists solely in-frame clones and lacks some. The sample includes about 160,000 clones, approximately 78% of them seen just once. Sequenced: PBMCs. These receptors were collected from a male donor in good health and CMV-seropositive.

The chain recombines TRBV27 with TRBJ1-3; D may be TRBD1 (5 bases). Germline-derived CDR1 and CDR2 are MNHEY and SMNVEV (reference sequence). V lost 5 bases and J 2 bases, leaving 10 bases between the germline ends. This CDR3 contains 14 residues. In nucleotides, the CDR3 is TGTGCCAGCAGTGATCGGGGGACTGGAAACACCATATATTTT. This sequence encodes CASSDRGTGNTIYF.

Turning to this clone: The sample carries other DNA sequences with the same CDR3. The chain couples TRBV7-8 to TRBJ1-2; 8 bases match TRBD1. The germline CDR1 and CDR2 sequences are SGHVS and FQNEAQ. The CDR3 is made up of 15 amino acids. The V segment lost 0 bases and the J segment 4 bases; nucleotides outside the gene matches: 4. The CDR3 protein is CASSLADRGGYGYTF. CDR3 nucleotides: TGTGCCAGCAGCTTAGCTGACAGGGGAGGCTATGGCTACACCTTC.

The CDR3 nucleotides are TGTGCCAGCAGCTCCAGACAGGGTTACACCGGGGAGCTGTTTTTT. Protein sequence: CASSSRQGYTGELFF. The chain is built from TRBV11-2 and TRBJ2-2; 7 positions match TRBD1. The germline V gene encodes CDR1 SGHAT and CDR2 FQNNGV. With V trimmed by 4 bases and J by 3 bases, 5 bases remained unmatched. The CDR3 runs 15 residues.

The chain employs TRBV6-6 and TRBJ1-2, with no clear D. This CDR3 comprises 15 residues. Per the germline V gene, CDR1 is MNHNY and CDR2 is SVGAGI (reference sequence). V was trimmed by 0 bases and J by 5 bases, leaving 13 bases between them. The CDR3 loop reads CASSYSEGGRYGYTF. CDR3 bases: TGTGCCAGCAGTTACTCAGAGGGAGGGAGATATGGCTACACCTTC.

This clone was recorded once. This chain links TRBV2 with TRBJ1-1; 9 bases fit TRBD1. Germline V lookup: CDR1 SNHLY, CDR2 FYNNEI. The CDR3 runs 16 residues. V shed 5 bases, J shed 4 bases, and the junction held 11 bases outside the gene matches. The CDR3 here is CASSPPRGDRVTEAFF. The CDR3, as DNA: TGTGCCAGCAGTCCACCCAGGGGGGACAGGGTCACTGAAGCTTTCTTT.

As for this clone: An end of the junction differs from the germline gene, which may be a read error. Other DNA sequences in this sample translate to the same CDR3. This chain uses TRBV19 with TRBJ1-1; D is possibly TRBD1 (6 bases). Per germline, CDR1 LNHDA and CDR2 SQIVND (reference sequence). This CDR3 contains 12 residues. This chain's CDR3 is CASSIMGAEAFF. The CDR3 region has the DNA TGTGCCAGTAGTATAATGGGGGCTGAAGCCTTCTTT.

The rearrangement joins TRBV7-2 to TRBJ2-5, with D unclear. Near its end, the DNA agrees better with TRBJ2-7, so the J call may be wrong. The CDR3 contains 14 residues. Germline V gives CDR1 SGHTA, CDR2 FQGNSA. The CDR3, as DNA: TGTGCCAGCAGCTTACTAGAGTTAATTGGCGAGCAGTACTTC. This sequence encodes CASSLLELIGEQYF.

In the case of this clone: The sample contains more than one DNA sequence encoding this CDR3. The rearrangement links TRBV28 to TRBJ1-4, with D unresolved. Looked up from germline, CDR1 is MDHEN and CDR2 is SYDVKM. The CDR3 is made up of 13 amino acids. V lost 7 bases, J lost 6 bases, and 12 bases lay in between. The CDR3 DNA reads TGTGCCAGCACCGTAGCGCGGGATGAAAAACTGTTTTTT. This sequence encodes CASTVARDEKLFF.

V and J are TRBV7-6 and TRBJ1-6, with unresolved D. The CDR3 runs 16 residues. Germline CDR1 and CDR2: SGHVS and FNYEAQ. V was pared by 1 base and J by 6 bases, with 13 bases between. The CDR3 here is CASSLDPSGSNSPLHF. In nucleotides, the CDR3 is TGTGCCAGCAGCTTAGACCCCAGCGGGTCTAATTCACCCCTCCACTTT.

This chain uses TRBV27 with TRBJ2-1; D possibly corresponds to TRBD2 (6 bases). Trimming cost V 2 bases and J 9 bases, with 20 bases left between them. Germline V gene lookup returns CDR1 MNHEY and CDR2 SMNVEV (reference sequence). CDR3 length equals 16 residues. The CDR3 protein is CASSLVGLARSGEQFF. CDR3 sequence (DNA): TGTGCCAGCAGTTTAGTTGGCCTAGCGAGGTCGGGTGAGCAGTTCTTC.

This chain connects TRBV5-4 to TRBJ2-5, with 9 bases identical to TRBD2. This CDR3 spans 17 amino acids. The germline V gene has CDR1 SGHNT and CDR2 YYREEE (reference sequence). Trimming cost V 0 bases and J 5 bases; bases outside gene matches: 11. The CDR3 DNA reads as TGTGCCAGCAGCTTGGGCTTGAGCGGGAGGCGGGAGGAGACCCAGTACTTC. Its translation: CASSLGLSGRREETQYF.

The chain has TRBV28 and TRBJ1-1; the match to TRBD1 covers 8 bases. J lost 10 bases, V lost 6 bases, and 13 bases had no gene match. CDR3 length: 14 residues. Per the germline V gene, CDR1 is MDHEN and CDR2 is SYDVKM. CDR3 bases: TGTGCCAGCAGCCAGGGGGGCAGGGGGCGCACAGCTTTCTTT. Translating gives CASSQGGRGRTAFF.

This clone has a single count. The chain employs TRBV28 and TRBJ1-6, with TRBD1 as a possible D gene (5 bases). The CDR3 length is 15 residues. Germline assignment: CDR1 MDHEN and CDR2 SYDVKM. The V end lost 6 bases, the J end lost 5 bases, and 14 bases lay between the germline ends. CDR3 sequence (DNA): TGTGCCAGCAGCTTTAACACAGGACATAATTCACCCCTCCACTTT. Translating it yields CASSFNTGHNSPLHF.

This clone was picked up a small number of times. The V call is TRBV4-1, the J call TRBJ2-7; the match to TRBD1 covers 11 bases. Germline V gives CDR1 MGHRA, CDR2 YSYEKL. V was clipped by 5 bases and J by 4 bases; unmatched bases: 10. The length of the CDR3 is 16 residues. CDR3 nucleotides: TGCGCCAGCAGCTCATACCCGGGACAGGGGGGTTACGAGCAGTACTTC. It specifies CASSSYPGQGGYEQYF.

The chain employs TRBV5-4 and TRBJ2-5; a possible D gene is TRBD2 (6 bases). CDR1 and CDR2 from the germline V gene are SGHNT and YYREEE (reference sequence). The ends were cut back, 1 base at V and 2 bases at J, with 9 bases in the middle. CDR3 size: 14 residues. The CDR3 reads CASSLLGGQETQYF. CDR3 sequence (DNA): TGTGCCAGCAGCTTGTTGGGAGGTCAAGAGACCCAGTACTTC.

The rearrangement joins TRBV6-5 to TRBJ1-4, with D possibly TRBD1 on 6 matching bases. Trimming removed 0 bases from V and 7 bases from J, with 9 bases in between. The germline V gene encodes CDR1 MNHEY and CDR2 SVGAGI. The CDR3 contains 14 residues. CDR3 sequence: CASSYSRGSEKLFF. CDR3 DNA: TGTGCCAGCAGTTACTCTAGGGGGAGTGAAAAACTGTTTTTT.

The chain employs TRBV9 and TRBJ2-3; TRBD2 matches at 8 bases. There are 14 residues in the CDR3. Germline trimming cut 3 bases from V and 1 base from J; bases unmatched to any gene: 1. Germline V gene lookup returns CDR1 SGDLS and CDR2 YYNGEE. The CDR3 reads CASSASGRTDTQYF. CDR3 bases: TGTGCCAGCAGCGCTAGCGGGCGCACAGATACGCAGTATTTT.

V gene TRBV7-8 combines with J gene TRBJ2-5, with TRBD2 matching over 8 bases. The CDR3 has 15 amino acids. The trim removed 3 bases at V and 3 bases at J, leaving 6 bases unmatched. The germline V gene has CDR1 SGHVS and CDR2 FQNEAQ. Here the CDR3 DNA reads TGTGCCAGCAGCTTTAGCGGGGTAGAGGAAGAGACCCAGTACTTC. Amino acids: CASSFSGVEEETQYF.

The rearrangement uses TRBV5-1 and TRBJ1-1; D perhaps matches TRBD1 (5 bases). Germline CDR1 is SGHRS and CDR2 is YFSETQ. This CDR3 spans 16 amino acids. Trimming took off 4 bases at V and 6 bases at J, with 22 bases between the two ends. The CDR3 loop reads CASSLLLVGVKAEAFF. The CDR3 DNA reads as TGCGCCAGCAGCCTGCTGTTGGTAGGGGTTAAAGCTGAAGCTTTCTTT.

This chain uses TRBV10-3 with TRBJ1-1; D not certain. The germline V gene has CDR1 ENHRY and CDR2 SYGVKD. V gave up 11 bases and J gave up 10 bases, with 23 bases separating them. The CDR3 loop spans 13 amino acids. In nucleotides, the CDR3 is TGTGCCGTGACCGGGAACCAAATAATTCCAGCTTTCTTT. Translating gives CAVTGNQIIPAFF.

The DNA for the CDR3 is TGTGCCAGCAGTTCTCCCCGCAGGAACACTGAAGCTTTCTTT. It is translated as CASSSPRRNTEAFF. The chain employs TRBV27 and TRBJ1-1; no reliable D call. Germline CDR1 reads MNHEY; CDR2 reads SMNVEV (reference sequence). V shed 4 bases and J shed 1 base, with 10 bases lying between them. This CDR3 region has 14 residues.

V and J are TRBV4-3 and TRBJ1-3; D remains unclear. Trimming stripped 2 bases from V and 4 bases from J, with 12 bases between. Germline lookup yields CDR1 LGHNA and CDR2 YSLEER. The CDR3 has 15 amino acids. The CDR3, as DNA: TGCGCCAGCAGCCAAATGAGGGCATCGGGAAACACCATATATTTT. Protein sequence: CASSQMRASGNTIYF.

The genes are TRBV27 and TRBJ2-7; weak D call: TRBD2 (6 bases). Germline V gene sequence: CDR1 MNHEY, CDR2 SMNVEV (reference sequence). This CDR3 region has 12 residues. Trimming took 6 bases from V and 7 from J, leaving 13 bases between them. The DNA of the CDR3 is TGTGCCAGCAGCAATAGTGGGGGGGAGCAGTACTTC. It specifies CASSNSGGEQYF.

The J gene is TRBJ2-1, the V gene TRBV29-1; 9 bases are shared with TRBD1. This CDR3 region has 14 residues. After removal of 7 bases from V and 3 bases from J, the junction contained 7 bases not matched to a gene. Germline-derived CDR1 and CDR2 are SQVTM and ANQGSEA. The CDR3 DNA is TGCAGCGCCCGGAGGGGACAGGGCTACAATGAGCAGTTCTTC. It yields the protein CSARRGQGYNEQFF.

The chain has TRBV7-2 and TRBJ1-3; possible D gene TRBD1, 5 bases. The CDR3 has 14 amino acids. V was pared by 6 bases and J by 8 bases, with 17 bases between. The germline gives CDR1 SGHTA, CDR2 FQGNSA. Here the CDR3 reads CASSPGGGVYTIYF. The CDR3 DNA reads as TGTGCCAGCAGTCCCGGAGGAGGGGTGTACACCATATATTTT.